Sequencing of this T cell receptor beta chain was carried out in a study of T cells in Graves' hyperthyroidism and ophthalmopathy. Study details: Upon initial diagnosis and before any treatment, peripheral blood was collected.

With V trimmed by 3 bases and J by 2 bases, 4 bases remained unmatched. Germline CDR1 SNHLY, CDR2 FYNNEI. This CDR3 comprises 15 residues. With respect to this clonotype: Antigen specificity is unknown.

Findings and limits, study-wide: Onset of ophthalmopathy came a median approximately 6.5 months after the model predicted it. Separation of ophthalmopathy from stable hyperthyroidism was achieved by a 13 V-J model. Most thyroid clonotypes expanded above 0.001 appeared in blood too.

RNA transcripts provided the source from which TCR beta CDR3 regions were amplified. The HTBI primer set was used in a first-round RT-PCR of the TCR CDR3. In TCRdb, the multiplex PCR reads were re-called with MiXCR into one record per CDR3 protein. The table records approximately 870,000 distinct CDR3 sequences, roughly 40% of them present only once. Sequencing was done on a sample of blood. The rearrangement uses TRBV2 and TRBJ2-5; 9 bases are shared with TRBD2. The TCR comes from a man aged 18 to 29 with Graves' hyperthyroidism. CDR3 residues: CASSDGTSLQETQYF. The CDR3 nucleotides are TGTGCCAGCAGTGACGGGACTAGCCTACAAGAGACCCAGTACTTC.